This paragraph reports one T cell receptor (beta chain). This sample was taken from a study of blood T cell repertoires in COVID-19. Study summary: Acute-phase and convalescent COVID-19 samples originated in the United States, Italy and Spain.

Germline V gene data show CDR1 as SGHDN and CDR2 as FVKESK. The CDR3 has 13 amino acids. Trimming cost V 0 bases and J 4 bases, with 6 bases left between them. As originally analysed: Amplification of reference gene primers provided the estimated nucleated cell counts. The assay was immunoSEQ multiplex PCR, and TCRdb's table has in-frame clones only and misses some. For V, J and clone size, that table is used; D and trimming come from the DNA. Among 200,000 to 300,000 clones listed, 87% were seen once. This receptor was identified in a man between 60 and 75 years old who had recovered from COVID-19. The sample comprised peripheral blood. J is TRBJ2-5 and V is TRBV14; D is undetermined. The CDR3 nucleotides are TGTGCCAGCAGCCAAGATCTATCAGAGACCCAGTACTTC. Protein product: CASSQDLSETQYF.